The T cell receptor beta chain described here comes from a study of neoadjuvant nivolumab and ipilimumab in lung cancer. The method was immunoSEQ multiplex PCR; TCRdb's version includes in-frame clones alone and lacks a portion of them. The table lists some 38,000 clones, 89% of them singletons. The specimen comprised peripheral blood, sampled before neoadjuvant nivolumab, alone or with ipilimumab. The receptor comes from an adult with non-small cell lung cancer.

Here the CDR3 reads CAWNPGQGASNVLTF. In DNA, the CDR3 is TGTGCCTGGAACCCGGGACAGGGGGCTTCCAACGTCCTGACTTTC. The rearrangement links TRBV30 to TRBJ2-6; 12 nucleotides line up with TRBD1. Germline V gene lookup returns CDR1 GTSNPN and CDR2 SVGIG (reference sequence). V gave up 4 bases and J gave up 8 bases; unmatched junction bases: 6. The CDR3 loop spans 15 amino acids.